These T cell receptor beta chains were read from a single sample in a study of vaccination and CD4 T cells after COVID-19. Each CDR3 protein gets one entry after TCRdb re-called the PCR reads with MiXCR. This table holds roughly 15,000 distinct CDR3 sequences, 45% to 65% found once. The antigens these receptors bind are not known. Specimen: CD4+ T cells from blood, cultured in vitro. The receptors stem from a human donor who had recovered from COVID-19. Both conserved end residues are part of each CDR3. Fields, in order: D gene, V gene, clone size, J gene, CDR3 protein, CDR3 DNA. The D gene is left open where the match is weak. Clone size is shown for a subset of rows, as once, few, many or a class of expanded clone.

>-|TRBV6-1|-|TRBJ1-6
CASTPDESPLHF
TGTGCCAGCACCCCGGACGAATCACCCCTCCACTTT
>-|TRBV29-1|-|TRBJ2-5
CSVVYSQETQYF
TGCAGCGTTGTCTACAGCCAAGAGACCCAGTACTTC
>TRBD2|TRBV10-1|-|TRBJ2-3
CASTGLAGGPTDTQYF
TGCGCCAGCACTGGACTAGCGGGGGGGCCAACAGATACGCAGTATTTT
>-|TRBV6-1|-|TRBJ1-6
CASSEMNSPLHF
TGTGCCAGCAGTGAAATGAATTCACCCCTCCACTTT
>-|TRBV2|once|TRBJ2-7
CASRRRTPDEQYF
TGTGCCAGCAGAAGGCGGACCCCTGACGAGCAGTACTTC
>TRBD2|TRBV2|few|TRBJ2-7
CASRPGTSVYEQYF
TGTGCCAGCAGACCCGGGACTAGCGTTTACGAGCAGTACTTC
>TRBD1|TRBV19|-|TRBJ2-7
CASRTGGAIGYEQYF
TGTGCCAGTCGAACAGGGGGAGCGATTGGATACGAGCAGTACTTC
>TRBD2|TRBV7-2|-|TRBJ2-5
CASRVMGGIQETQYF
TGTGCCAGCAGGGTCATGGGGGGGATACAAGAGACCCAGTACTTC
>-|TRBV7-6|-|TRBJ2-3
CASSFPAGTLIGDTQYF
TGTGCCAGCAGCTTTCCCGCCGGGACTCTGATTGGAGATACGCAGTATTTT
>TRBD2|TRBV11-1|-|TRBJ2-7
CASSFTAAGGAYEQYF
TGTGCCAGCAGCTTTACAGCGGCGGGAGGAGCTTACGAGCAGTACTTC
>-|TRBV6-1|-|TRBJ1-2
CASSVEGSSAMGYTF
TGTGCCAGCAGTGTAGAAGGGTCTTCGGCTATGGGCTACACCTTC
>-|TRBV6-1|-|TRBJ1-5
CASSPRTGNSNQPQHF
TGTGCCAGCAGTCCGCGGACGGGCAATAGCAATCAGCCCCAGCATTTT
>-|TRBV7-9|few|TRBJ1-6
CASSLEQYNSPLHF
TGTGCCAGCAGCTTAGAACAGTATAATTCACCCCTCCACTTT
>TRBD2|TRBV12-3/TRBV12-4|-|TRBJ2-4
CASSHTSGRPNIQYF
TGTGCCAGCAGCCACACTAGCGGGAGACCAAACATTCAGTACTTC
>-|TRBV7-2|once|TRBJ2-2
CASSLTGFGELFF
TGTGCCAGCAGCTTAACAGGGTTCGGGGAGCTGTTTTTT
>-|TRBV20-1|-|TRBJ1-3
CSARDIASSTGNTIYF
TGCAGTGCTAGAGATATCGCGTCGAGTACTGGAAACACCATATATTTT
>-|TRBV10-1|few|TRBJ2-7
CASSQGSYEQYF
TGCGCCAGTTCACAGGGCTCCTACGAGCAGTACTTC
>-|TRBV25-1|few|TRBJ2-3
CASSDTGLADTQYF
TGTGCCAGCAGTGATACAGGGTTGGCAGATACGCAGTATTTT
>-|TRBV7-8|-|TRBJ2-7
CASSLAWDEQYF
TGTGCCAGCAGCTTAGCGTGGGACGAGCAGTACTTC
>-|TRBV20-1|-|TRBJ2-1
CSAPPNAGNEQFF
TGCAGTGCCCCCCCCAATGCAGGGAATGAGCAGTTCTTC
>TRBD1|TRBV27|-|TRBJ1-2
CASSFNGGQGGYTF
TGTGCCAGCAGTTTTAACGGGGGACAGGGTGGCTACACCTTC
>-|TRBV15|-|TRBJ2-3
CATSRDFQGSDTQYF
TGTGCCACCAGCAGAGATTTTCAGGGGTCGGATACGCAGTATTTT
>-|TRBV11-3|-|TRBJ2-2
CASSTLGGRTGELFF
TGTGCCAGCAGCACCCTGGGGGGCAGAACCGGGGAGCTGTTTTTT
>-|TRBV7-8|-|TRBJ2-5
CASSLGIRGTQETQYF
TGTGCCAGCAGCTTAGGTATACGGGGGACCCAAGAGACCCAGTACTTC
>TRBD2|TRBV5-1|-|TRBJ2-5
CASSPGTTPRKTQYF
TGCGCCAGCAGCCCCGGGACTACCCCCCGAAAGACCCAGTACTTC
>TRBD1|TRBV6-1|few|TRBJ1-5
CASRRQGSDQPQHF
TGTGCCAGCAGGCGACAGGGTTCGGATCAGCCCCAGCATTTT
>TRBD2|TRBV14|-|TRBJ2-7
CASSPLAGDTYEQYF
TGTGCCAGCAGCCCTCTAGCGGGAGACACCTACGAGCAGTACTTC
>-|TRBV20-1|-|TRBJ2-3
CSILSMTSSTDTQYF
TGCAGTATACTTTCGATGACTAGTAGCACAGATACGCAGTATTTT
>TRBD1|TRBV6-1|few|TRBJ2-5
CASSPGTGGGETQYF
TGTGCCAGCAGTCCCGGGACAGGGGGCGGGGAGACCCAGTACTTC
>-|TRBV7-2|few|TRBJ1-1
CASSLNSAGDTEAFF
TGTGCCAGCAGCTTAAATAGCGCAGGGGACACTGAAGCTTTCTTT
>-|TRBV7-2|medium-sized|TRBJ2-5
CASSLVAASETQYF
TGTGCCAGCAGCTTAGTCGCGGCATCAGAGACCCAGTACTTC
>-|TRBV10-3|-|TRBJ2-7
CAISDPRGYEQYF
TGTGCCATCAGTGATCCCAGGGGCTACGAGCAGTACTTC
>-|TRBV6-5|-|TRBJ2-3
CASSYYGHQGDTQYF
TGTGCCAGCAGTTACTATGGACATCAAGGGGATACGCAGTATTTT
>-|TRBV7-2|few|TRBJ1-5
CASSAFWGNQPQHF
TGTGCCAGCAGCGCCTTTTGGGGCAATCAGCCCCAGCATTTT
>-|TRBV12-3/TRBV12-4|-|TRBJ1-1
CASSFEVGFTEAFF
TGTGCCAGCAGTTTCGAAGTCGGTTTCACTGAAGCTTTCTTT
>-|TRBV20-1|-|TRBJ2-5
CSARDPGFQETQYF
TGCAGTGCTAGAGATCCGGGTTTTCAAGAGACCCAGTACTTC
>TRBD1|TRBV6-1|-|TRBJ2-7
CASSERDRGLEQYF
TGTGCCAGCAGTGAAAGGGACAGGGGGCTTGAGCAGTACTTC
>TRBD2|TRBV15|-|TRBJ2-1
CATSRDSGGVREQFF
TGTGCCACCAGCAGGGACAGCGGGGGGGTTCGTGAGCAGTTCTTC
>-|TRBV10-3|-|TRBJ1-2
CAISVRGNGYTF
TGTGCCATCAGTGTCCGAGGGAATGGCTACACCTTC
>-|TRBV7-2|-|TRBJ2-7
CASSPDARGGSEQYF
TGTGCCAGCAGCCCTGATGCCCGGGGTGGATCCGAGCAGTACTTC
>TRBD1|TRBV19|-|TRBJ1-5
CASSMGTANDNQPQHF
TGTGCCAGTAGTATGGGGACAGCCAATGACAATCAGCCCCAGCATTTT
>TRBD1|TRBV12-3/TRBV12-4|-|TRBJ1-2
CASSLYRGYGYTF
TGTGCCAGCAGTTTATACAGGGGGTATGGCTACACCTTC
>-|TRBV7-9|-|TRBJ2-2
CASSPYGTSTGELFF
TGTGCCAGCAGCCCCTACGGGACTTCTACCGGGGAGCTGTTTTTT
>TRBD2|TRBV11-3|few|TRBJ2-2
CASSSRSGSASGELFF
TGTGCCAGCAGCTCCCGTAGCGGGTCTGCTAGCGGGGAGCTGTTTTTT
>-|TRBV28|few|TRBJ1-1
CASSLRLTEAFF
TGTGCCAGCAGTTTAAGGCTCACTGAAGCTTTCTTT
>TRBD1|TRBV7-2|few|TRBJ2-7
CASSLMGQGTYEQYF
TGTGCCAGCAGCTTAATGGGACAGGGTACTTACGAGCAGTACTTC
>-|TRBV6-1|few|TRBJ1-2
CASSNGGGLDYGYTF
TGTGCCAGCAGTAACGGGGGGGGCTTAGACTATGGCTACACCTTC
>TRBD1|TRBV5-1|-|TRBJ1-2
CASSVGDRQTYGYTF
TGCGCCAGCAGCGTAGGGGACAGGCAAACCTATGGCTACACCTTC
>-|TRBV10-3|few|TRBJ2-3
CAISESRSTDTQYF
TGTGCCATCAGTGAGTCGAGAAGCACAGATACGCAGTATTTT
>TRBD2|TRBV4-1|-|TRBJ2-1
CASSQGRLAGGNEQFF
TGCGCCAGCAGCCAAGGAAGACTAGCGGGAGGGAATGAGCAGTTCTTC
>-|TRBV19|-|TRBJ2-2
CASQTARGDTGELFF
TGTGCCAGTCAAACCGCGCGGGGAGACACCGGGGAGCTGTTTTTT
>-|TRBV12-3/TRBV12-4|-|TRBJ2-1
CASFGGTGNLSRDEQFF
TGTGCCAGCTTTGGGGGAACAGGGAACCTGAGCCGCGATGAGCAGTTCTTC